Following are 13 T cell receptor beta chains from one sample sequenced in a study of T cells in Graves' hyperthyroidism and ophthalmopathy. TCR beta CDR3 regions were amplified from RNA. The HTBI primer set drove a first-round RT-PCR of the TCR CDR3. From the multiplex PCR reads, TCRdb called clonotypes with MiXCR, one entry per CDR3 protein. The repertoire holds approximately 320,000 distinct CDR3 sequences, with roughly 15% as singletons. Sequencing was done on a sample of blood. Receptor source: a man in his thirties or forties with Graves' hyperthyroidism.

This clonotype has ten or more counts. The DNA of the CDR3 is TGTGCCAGCAGCCGGGGGGTCGGCGGCTACACCTTC. This translates into CASSRGVGGYTF. The chain couples TRBV12-3 or TRBV12-4 to TRBJ1-2, with D possibly being TRBD1 (5 bases). V was trimmed by 6 bases and J by 8 bases, leaving 13 bases between them. The CDR3 is made up of 12 amino acids.

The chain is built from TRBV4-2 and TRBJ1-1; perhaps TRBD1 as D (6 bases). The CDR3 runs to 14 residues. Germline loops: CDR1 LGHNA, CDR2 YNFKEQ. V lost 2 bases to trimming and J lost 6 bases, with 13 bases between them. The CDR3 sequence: CASSQRQGSPEAFF. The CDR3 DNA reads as TGTGCCAGCAGCCAAAGGCAGGGGTCCCCTGAAGCTTTCTTT.

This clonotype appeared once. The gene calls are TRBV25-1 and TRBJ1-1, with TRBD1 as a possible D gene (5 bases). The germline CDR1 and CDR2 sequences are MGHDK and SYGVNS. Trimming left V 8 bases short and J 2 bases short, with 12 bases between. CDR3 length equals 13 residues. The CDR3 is CASLDRINTEAFF. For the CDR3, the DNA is TGTGCCAGCCTCGACAGAATTAACACTGAAGCTTTCTTT.

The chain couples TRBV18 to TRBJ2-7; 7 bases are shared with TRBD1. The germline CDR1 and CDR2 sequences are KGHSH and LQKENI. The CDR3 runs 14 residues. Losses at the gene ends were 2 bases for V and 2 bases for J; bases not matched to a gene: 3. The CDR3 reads CASSPNRGTYEQYF. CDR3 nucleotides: TGTGCCAGCTCACCAAACAGGGGAACCTACGAGCAGTACTTC.

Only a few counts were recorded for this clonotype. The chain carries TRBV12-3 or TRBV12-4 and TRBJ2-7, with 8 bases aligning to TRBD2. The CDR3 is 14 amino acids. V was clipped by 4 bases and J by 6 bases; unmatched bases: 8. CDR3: CASSSTGTSVEQYF. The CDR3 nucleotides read TGTGCCAGCAGTTCAACCGGGACTAGTGTCGAGCAGTACTTC.

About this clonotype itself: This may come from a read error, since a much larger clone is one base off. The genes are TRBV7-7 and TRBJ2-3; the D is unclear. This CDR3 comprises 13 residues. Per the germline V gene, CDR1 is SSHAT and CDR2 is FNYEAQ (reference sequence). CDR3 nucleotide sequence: TGTGCTAGCAGCTTAAGTTTGGAAGATGCGCAGTATTTT. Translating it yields CASSLSLEDAQYF.

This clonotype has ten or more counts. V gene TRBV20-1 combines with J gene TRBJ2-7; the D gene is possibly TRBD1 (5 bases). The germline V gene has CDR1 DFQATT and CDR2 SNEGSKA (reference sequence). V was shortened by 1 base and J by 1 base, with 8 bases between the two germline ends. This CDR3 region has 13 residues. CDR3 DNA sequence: TGCAGTGCTAGAGGGACACTATCCTACGAGCAGTACTTC. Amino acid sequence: CSARGTLSYEQYF.

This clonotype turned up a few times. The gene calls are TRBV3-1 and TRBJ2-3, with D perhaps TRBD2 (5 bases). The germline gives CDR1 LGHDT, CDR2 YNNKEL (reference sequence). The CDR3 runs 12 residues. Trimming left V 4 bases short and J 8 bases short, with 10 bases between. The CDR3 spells CASSPDSATQYF. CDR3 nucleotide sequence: TGTGCCAGCAGCCCGGACTCGGCTACGCAGTATTTT.

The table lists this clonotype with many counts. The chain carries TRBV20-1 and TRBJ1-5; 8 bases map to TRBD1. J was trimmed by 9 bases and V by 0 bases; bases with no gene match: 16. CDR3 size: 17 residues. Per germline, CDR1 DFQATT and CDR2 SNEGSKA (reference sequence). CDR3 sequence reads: CSARDRQGAGLERPQHF. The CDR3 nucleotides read TGCAGTGCTAGAGATAGGCAGGGGGCTGGATTAGAGCGGCCCCAGCATTTT.

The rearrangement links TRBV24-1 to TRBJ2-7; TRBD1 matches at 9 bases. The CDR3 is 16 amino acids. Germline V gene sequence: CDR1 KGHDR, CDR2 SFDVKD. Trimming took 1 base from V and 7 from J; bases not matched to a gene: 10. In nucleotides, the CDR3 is TGTGCCACCAGTGATTTTAAGACAGGGGGTGGATGGGAGCAGTACTTC. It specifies CATSDFKTGGGWEQYF.

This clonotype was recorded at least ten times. CDR3 protein: CASSFSRDRSYEQYF. Written as DNA, the CDR3 is TGTGCCAGCAGTTTTAGCCGGGACAGATCCTACGAGCAGTACTTC. The V gene is TRBV28, the J gene TRBJ2-7; 7 nucleotides line up with TRBD1. Germline-derived CDR1 and CDR2 are MDHEN and SYDVKM. This CDR3 is built from 15 residues. Trimming took 3 bases from V and 1 from J; bases not matched to a gene: 6.

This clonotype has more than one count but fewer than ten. CDR3: CASGFSYTQYF. Here the CDR3 DNA reads TGTGCCAGCGGGTTTTCTTATACGCAGTATTTT. V is TRBV25-1 and J is TRBJ2-3; D gene unclear. CDR3 length: 11 amino acids. Between the trimmed V and J ends, which lost 8 bases and 7 bases, there was a span of 10 bases. The germline V gene encodes CDR1 MGHDK and CDR2 SYGVNS.

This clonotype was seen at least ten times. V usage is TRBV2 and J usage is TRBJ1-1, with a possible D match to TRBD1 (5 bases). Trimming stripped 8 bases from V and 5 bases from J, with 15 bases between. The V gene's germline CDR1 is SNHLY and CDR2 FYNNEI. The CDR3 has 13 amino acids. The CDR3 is CASGGSGETEAFF. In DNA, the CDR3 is TGTGCCAGCGGTGGGTCGGGGGAGACTGAAGCTTTCTTT.